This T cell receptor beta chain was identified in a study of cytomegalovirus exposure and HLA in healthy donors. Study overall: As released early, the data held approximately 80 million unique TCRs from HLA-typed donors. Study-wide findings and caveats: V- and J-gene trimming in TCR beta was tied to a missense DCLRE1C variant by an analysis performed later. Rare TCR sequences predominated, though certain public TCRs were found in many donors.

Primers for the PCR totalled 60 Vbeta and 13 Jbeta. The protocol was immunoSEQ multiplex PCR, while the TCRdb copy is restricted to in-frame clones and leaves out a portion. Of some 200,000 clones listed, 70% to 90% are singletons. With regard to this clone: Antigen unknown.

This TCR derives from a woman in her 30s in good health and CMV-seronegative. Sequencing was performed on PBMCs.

CDR3 region: CASSLNGEYNEQFF. CDR3 coding DNA: TGTGCCAGCAGTTTAAACGGGGAGTACAATGAGCAGTTCTTC. The gene calls are TRBV28 and TRBJ2-1; TRBD2 is a possible D gene (5 bases). The CDR3 consists of 14 residues. The V gene's germline CDR1 is MDHEN and CDR2 SYDVKM. Trimming took 2 bases from V and 4 from J, leaving 9 bases between them.